This T cell receptor (beta chain) was sequenced during a study of tumor-infiltrating lymphocytes in localized non-small cell lung cancer. Looking at the study overall: Tumor tissue and non-adjacent uninvolved lung came from each patient.

Assay: immunoSEQ multiplex PCR; the TCRdb copy retains only in-frame clones and omits some. The sample has some 21,000 clones, 80% seen once. Turning to this clone: Antigen unknown.

This CDR3 spans 14 amino acids. The V gene lost 0 bases and the J gene lost 0 bases, with 6 bases spanning the gap. CDR1 is SGHKS, CDR2 YYEKEE, per germline (reference sequence). Study-wide points: Not all patients were TCR sequenced, owing to tissue quantity. Recurrence-free survival showed no association with tumor T-cell fraction. T-cell fraction did not differ between immunotypes IM1 and IM2.

The specimen sequenced was lung tumor tissue. The rearrangement links TRBV5-5 to TRBJ1-1; a weak D match, TRBD1 (5 bases). The sequence was collected from a human donor with non-small cell lung cancer. The DNA for the CDR3 is TGTGCCAGCAGCTTGGGGGGGGTGAACACTGAAGCTTTCTTT. Its translation is CASSLGGVNTEAFF.